This T cell receptor (beta chain) was obtained from a study of T cells after yellow fever vaccination (dated by TCRdb to about 2019). Describing the broader study: Libraries from fractions with low cell numbers were prepared with the SMART-Seq v4 Ultra Low Input RNA kit. To follow T-cell clones before and after primary and booster YFV17D yellow fever vaccination, bulk TCR alpha and beta repertoires were sequenced over time. Two healthy male donors, one aged 18 to 30 and one aged 30 to 40 years, made up the cohort. Blood was drawn at multiple timepoints before and after primary and secondary immunization, with bulk PBMC replicates and cell subsets isolated. Summary of the overall study and its limitations: The secondary T-cell response was found to be weaker but faster than the primary response, with a peak reached on day 5 rather than on day 15. Because only two donors were included in the study, the extent to which the findings can be generalized is limited. Most clones expanded after primary vaccination were re-detected after the booster (about 95% of CD4 and 88% of CD8), suggesting broad memory maintenance. A small fraction of clonotypes showed up in both the CD4 and CD8 compartments, probably as a result of convergent recombination. Computational filtering was needed because FACS-sorted repertoires could contain abundant contaminating clonotypes from the bulk population.

The CDR1 and CDR2 encoded by the germline V gene are SGHRS and YFSETQ. There are 13 amino acids in the CDR3, from cysteine to phenylalanine inclusive. The sequence is cut down to CDR3 DNA, 39 bases in frame from base 1. At the junction V is shortened by 2 bases and J by 1 base, with 7 bases in between. TCR cDNA was synthesized by 5'RACE template switching, which introduced a universal primer site and unique molecular identifiers. Priming for cDNA synthesis came from both the TCR alpha and TCR beta constant segments. Libraries were amplified in two PCR steps, with sample barcodes and sequencing adapters added in the second step. Libraries were sequenced on Illumina HiSeq 2500 (2x100 bp) or NovaSeq (2x150 bp). In the paper's pipeline: Reads were demultiplexed and collapsed into UMI consensus sequences with MIGEC, and V(D)J alignment was performed with MiXCR. Clonotypes responding to the vaccine were identified with edgeR on replicate PBMC samples, with the criteria of FDR below 0.01 and a log2 fold change above 5 up to day 15. Each bulk clonotype was labeled CD4 or CD8 based on which sequenced repertoire, CD4 or CD8, contained the clonotype at higher abundance. The raw public reads went through TCRdb reprocessing: fastp at Q25, MiXCR clone calling, in-frame beta chains kept. Every CDR3 protein is listed once, alongside the most common genes and DNA of its rows. TCRdb's processing, not the authors', yielded these V and J calls. This sample has a few hundred thousand distinct CDR3 sequences in its table, and 7% to 9% of those were observed once. 15% to 20% of the sample rests with the top ten.

The treatment or condition label, read with the paper, signifies: live attenuated yellow fever vaccine strain. At each blood-draw timepoint, two biological replicates of bulk PBMCs were obtained. PBMCs were isolated from peripheral blood using a standard Ficoll-Paque protocol. TriZol was used to extract RNA from bulk PBMCs, from CD4 and CD8 fractions, and from dextramer-positive and dextramer-negative fractions. A note on this clonotype: Its specific antigen is unknown. Per-base quality was not reported, and no clone a single base away is much larger than it.

The material sequenced was PBMCs, taken roughly 46 days after the first yellow fever vaccination. This clonotype originated in a man between 18 and 29 years old who received the YFV17D yellow fever vaccine. The V and J segments used are TRBV5-1 and TRBJ2-7, with the D call perhaps TRBD1 or TRBD2, each one matching 5 bases. The DNA sequence is as follows: TGCGCCAGCAGCTTTGAGGGGTCCTACGAGCAGTACTTC. This is translated as CASSFEGSYEQYF. The reference TRBV5-1 and TRBJ2-7 proteins fill in what lies around the CDR3, so the full variable domain reads KAGVTQTPRYLIKTRGQQVTLSCSPISGHRSVSWYQQTPGQGLQFLFEYFSETQRNKGNFPGRFSGRQFSNSRSEMNVSTLELGDSALYLCASSFEGSYEQYFGPGTRLTVT.